The table lists the clone carrying this T cell receptor beta chain with a count of one. These data are taken from a study of blood T cell repertoires in COVID-19. The CDR3 length is 14 residues. Germline lookup yields CDR1 MNHEY and CDR2 SMNVEV (reference sequence). With 3 bases removed from V and 6 bases from J, the gap between germline ends came to 9 bases. Profiling relied on immunoSEQ multiplex PCR, and the TCRdb table lists in-frame clones only, not all of them. The sample comprises 150,000 to 200,000 clones, roughly four fifths of which are singletons, and roughly 9.6% rests with the top ten. The sequencing input was peripheral blood. This rearrangement joins TRBV27 to TRBJ1-6; possibly TRBD1 for D (6 bases). The TCR sequence derives from a man aged 60-69 years with active or convalescent COVID-19. CDR3 residues: CASSFGQRNSPLHF. CDR3 sequence (DNA): TGTGCCAGCAGTTTTGGACAGCGTAATTCACCCCTCCACTTT.